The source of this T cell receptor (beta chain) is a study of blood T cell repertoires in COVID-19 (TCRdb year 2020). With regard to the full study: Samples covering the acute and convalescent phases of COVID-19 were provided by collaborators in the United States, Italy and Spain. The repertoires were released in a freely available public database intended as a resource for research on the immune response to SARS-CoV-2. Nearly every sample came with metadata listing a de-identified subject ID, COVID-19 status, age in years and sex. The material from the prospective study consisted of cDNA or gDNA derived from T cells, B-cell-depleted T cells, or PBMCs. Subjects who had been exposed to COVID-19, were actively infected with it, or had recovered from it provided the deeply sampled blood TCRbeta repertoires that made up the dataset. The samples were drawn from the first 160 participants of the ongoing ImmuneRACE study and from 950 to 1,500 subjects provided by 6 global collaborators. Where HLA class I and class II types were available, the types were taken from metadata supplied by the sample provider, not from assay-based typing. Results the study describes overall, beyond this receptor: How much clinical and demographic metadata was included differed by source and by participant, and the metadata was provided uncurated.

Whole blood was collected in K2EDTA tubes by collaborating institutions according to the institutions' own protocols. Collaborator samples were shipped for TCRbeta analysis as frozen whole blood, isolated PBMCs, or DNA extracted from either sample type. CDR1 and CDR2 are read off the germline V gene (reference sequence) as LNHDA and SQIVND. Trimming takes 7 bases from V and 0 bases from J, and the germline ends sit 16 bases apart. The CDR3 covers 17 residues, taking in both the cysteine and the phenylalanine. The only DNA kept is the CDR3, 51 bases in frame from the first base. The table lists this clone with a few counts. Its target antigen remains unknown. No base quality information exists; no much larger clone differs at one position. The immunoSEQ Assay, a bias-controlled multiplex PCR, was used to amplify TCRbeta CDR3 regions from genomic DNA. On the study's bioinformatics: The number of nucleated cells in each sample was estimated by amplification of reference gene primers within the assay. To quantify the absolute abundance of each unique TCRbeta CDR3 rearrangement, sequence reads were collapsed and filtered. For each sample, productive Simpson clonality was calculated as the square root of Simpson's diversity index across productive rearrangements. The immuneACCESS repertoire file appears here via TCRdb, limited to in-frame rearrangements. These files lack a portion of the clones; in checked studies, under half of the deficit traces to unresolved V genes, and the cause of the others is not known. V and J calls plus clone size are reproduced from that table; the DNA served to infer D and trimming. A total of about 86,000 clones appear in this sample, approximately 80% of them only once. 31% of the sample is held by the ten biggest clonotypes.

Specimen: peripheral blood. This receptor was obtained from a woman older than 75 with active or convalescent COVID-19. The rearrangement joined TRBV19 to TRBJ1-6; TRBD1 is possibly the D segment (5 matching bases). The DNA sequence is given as TGTGCCAGTACCCCGGGGGTTCTAAGCTCCTATAATTCACCCCTCCACTTT. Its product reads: CASTPGVLSSYNSPLHF.